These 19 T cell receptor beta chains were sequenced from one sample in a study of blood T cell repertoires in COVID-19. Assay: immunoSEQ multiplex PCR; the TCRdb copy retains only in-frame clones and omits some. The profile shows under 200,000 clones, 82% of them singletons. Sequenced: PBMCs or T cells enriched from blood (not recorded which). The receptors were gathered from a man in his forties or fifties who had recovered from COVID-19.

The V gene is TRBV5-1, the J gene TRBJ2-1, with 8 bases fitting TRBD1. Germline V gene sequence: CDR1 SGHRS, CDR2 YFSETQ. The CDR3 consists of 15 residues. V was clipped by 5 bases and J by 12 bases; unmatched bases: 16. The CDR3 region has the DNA TGCGCCAGCAGGCCCGGGACAGGCGTCTCCGGGGGGCAGTTCTTC. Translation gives CASRPGTGVSGGQFF.

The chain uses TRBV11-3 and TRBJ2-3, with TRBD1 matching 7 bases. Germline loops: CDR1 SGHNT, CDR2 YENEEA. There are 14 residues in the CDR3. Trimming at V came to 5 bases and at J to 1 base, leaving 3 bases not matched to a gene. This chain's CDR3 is CASSPGTGTDTQYF. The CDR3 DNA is TGTGCCAGCAGCCCCGGGACAGGCACAGATACGCAGTATTTT.

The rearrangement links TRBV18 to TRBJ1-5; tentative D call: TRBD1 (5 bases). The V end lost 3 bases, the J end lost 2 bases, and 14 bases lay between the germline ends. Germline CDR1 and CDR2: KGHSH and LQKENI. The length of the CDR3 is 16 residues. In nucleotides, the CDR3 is TGTGCCAGCTCACCCCCGCGACAGTCGGGCAATCAGCCCCAGCATTTT. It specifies CASSPPRQSGNQPQHF.

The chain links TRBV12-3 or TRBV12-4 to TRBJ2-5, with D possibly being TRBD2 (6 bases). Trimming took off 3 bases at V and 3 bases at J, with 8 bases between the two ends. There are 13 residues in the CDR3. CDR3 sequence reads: CASSFSGEETQYF. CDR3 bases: TGTGCCAGCAGTTTTAGCGGTGAAGAGACCCAGTACTTC.

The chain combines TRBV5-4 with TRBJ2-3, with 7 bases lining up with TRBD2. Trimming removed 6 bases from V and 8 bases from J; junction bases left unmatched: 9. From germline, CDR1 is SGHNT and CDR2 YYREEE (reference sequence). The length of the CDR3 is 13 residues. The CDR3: CASNGGEGGTQYF. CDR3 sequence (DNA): TGTGCCAGCAACGGAGGGGAGGGTGGTACGCAGTATTTT.

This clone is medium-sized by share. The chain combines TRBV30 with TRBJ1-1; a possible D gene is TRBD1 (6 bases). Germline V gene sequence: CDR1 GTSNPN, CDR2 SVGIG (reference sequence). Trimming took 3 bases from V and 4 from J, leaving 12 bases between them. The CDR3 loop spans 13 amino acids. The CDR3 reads CAWSGDRRTEAFF. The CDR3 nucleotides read TGTGCCTGGAGCGGAGACAGGCGCACTGAAGCTTTCTTT.

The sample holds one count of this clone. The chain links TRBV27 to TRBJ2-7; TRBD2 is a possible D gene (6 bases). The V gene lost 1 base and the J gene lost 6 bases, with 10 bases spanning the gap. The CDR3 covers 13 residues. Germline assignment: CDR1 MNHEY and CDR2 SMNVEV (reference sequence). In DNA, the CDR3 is TGTGCCAGCAGTTTATGGGACTCTGCCGAGCAGTACTTC. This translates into CASSLWDSAEQYF.

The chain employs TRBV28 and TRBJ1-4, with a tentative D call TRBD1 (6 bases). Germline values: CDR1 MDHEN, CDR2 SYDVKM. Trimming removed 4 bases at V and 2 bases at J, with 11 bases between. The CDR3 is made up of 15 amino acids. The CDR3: CASSSRTVTNEKLFF. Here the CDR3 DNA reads TGTGCCAGCAGTTCCCGGACAGTTACTAATGAAAAACTGTTTTTT.

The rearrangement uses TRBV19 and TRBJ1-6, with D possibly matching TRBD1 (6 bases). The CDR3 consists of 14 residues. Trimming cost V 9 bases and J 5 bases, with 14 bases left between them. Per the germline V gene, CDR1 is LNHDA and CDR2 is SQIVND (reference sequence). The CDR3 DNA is TGTGCCAGCGGAGGACAGCTTGATAATTCACCCCTCCACTTT. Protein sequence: CASGGQLDNSPLHF. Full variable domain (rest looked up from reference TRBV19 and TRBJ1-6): DGGITQSPKYLFRKEGQNVTLSCEQNLNHDAMYWYRQDPGQGLRLIYYSQIVNDFQKGDIAEGYSVSREKKESFPLTVTSAQKNPTAFYLCASGGQLDNSPLHFGNGTRLTVT.

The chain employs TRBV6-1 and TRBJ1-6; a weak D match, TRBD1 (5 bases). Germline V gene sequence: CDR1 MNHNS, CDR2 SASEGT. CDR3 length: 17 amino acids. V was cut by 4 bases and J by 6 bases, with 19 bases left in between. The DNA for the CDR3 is TGTGCCAGCAGTGCTGCGGGGGTAGGGATAGCTAATTCACCCCTCCACTTT. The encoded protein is CASSAAGVGIANSPLHF.

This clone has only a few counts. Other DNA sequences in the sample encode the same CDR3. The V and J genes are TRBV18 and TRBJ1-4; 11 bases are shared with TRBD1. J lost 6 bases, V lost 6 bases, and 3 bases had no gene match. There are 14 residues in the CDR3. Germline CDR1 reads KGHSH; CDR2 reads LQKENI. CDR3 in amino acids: CASSPGQGDEKLFF. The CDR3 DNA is TGTGCCAGCTCCCCGGGACAGGGGGATGAAAAACTGTTTTTT.

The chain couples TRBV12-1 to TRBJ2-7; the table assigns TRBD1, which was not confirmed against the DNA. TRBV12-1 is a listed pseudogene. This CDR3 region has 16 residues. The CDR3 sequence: CASSWVGTDLLYEQYF. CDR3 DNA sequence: TGTGCCAGCAGCTGGGTCGGGACAGACCTCCTCTACGAGCAGTACTTC.

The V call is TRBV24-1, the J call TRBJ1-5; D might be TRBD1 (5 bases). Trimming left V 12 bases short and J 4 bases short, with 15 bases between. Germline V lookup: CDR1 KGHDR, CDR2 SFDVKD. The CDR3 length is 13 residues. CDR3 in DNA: TGTGCCTCTTCGAAGGGGCTAAATCAGCCCCAGCATTTT. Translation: CASSKGLNQPQHF.

The CDR3 loop is CASSLFGTSFKGANVLTF. The CDR3 DNA follows: TGCGCCAGCAGCTTGTTCGGGACTTCCTTTAAAGGGGCCAACGTCCTGACTTTC. The chain employs TRBV5-1 and TRBJ2-6, with D perhaps TRBD2 (6 bases). The V end lost 1 base, the J end lost 4 bases, and 18 bases lay between the germline ends. This CDR3 spans 18 amino acids. Germline-derived CDR1 and CDR2 are SGHRS and YFSETQ.

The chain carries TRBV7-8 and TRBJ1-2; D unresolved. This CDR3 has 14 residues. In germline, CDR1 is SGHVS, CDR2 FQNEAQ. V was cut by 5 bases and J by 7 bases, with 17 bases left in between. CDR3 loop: CASSVTATSGGYTF. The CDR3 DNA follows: TGTGCCAGCAGCGTCACGGCCACGAGCGGTGGCTACACCTTC.

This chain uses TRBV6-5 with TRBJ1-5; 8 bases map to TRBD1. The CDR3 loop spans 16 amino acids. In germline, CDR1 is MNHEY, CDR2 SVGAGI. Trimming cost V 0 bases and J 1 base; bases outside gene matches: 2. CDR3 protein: CASSYSGQASNQPQHF. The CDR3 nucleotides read TGTGCCAGCAGTTACTCGGGACAGGCAAGCAATCAGCCCCAGCATTTT.

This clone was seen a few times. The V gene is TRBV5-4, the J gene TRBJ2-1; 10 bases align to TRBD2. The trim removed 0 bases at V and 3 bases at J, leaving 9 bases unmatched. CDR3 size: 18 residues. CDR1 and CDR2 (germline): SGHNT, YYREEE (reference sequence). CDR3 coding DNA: TGTGCCAGCAGCTTGGGAGTGGGTGCTAGCGGGAGCTACAATGAGCAGTTCTTC. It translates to CASSLGVGASGSYNEQFF.

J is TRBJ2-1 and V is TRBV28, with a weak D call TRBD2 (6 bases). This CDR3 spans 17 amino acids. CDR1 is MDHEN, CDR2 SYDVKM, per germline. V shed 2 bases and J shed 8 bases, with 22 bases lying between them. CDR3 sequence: CASSLPIAAPAGDEQFF. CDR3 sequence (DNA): TGTGCCAGCAGTTTACCAATAGCGGCACCGGCGGGTGATGAGCAGTTCTTC. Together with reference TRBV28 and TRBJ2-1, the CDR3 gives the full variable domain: DVKVTQSSRYLVKRTGEKVFLECVQDMDHENMFWYRQDPGLGLRLIYFSYDVKMKEKGDIPEGYSVSREKKERFSLILESASTNQTSMYLCASSLPIAAPAGDEQFFGPGTRLTVL.

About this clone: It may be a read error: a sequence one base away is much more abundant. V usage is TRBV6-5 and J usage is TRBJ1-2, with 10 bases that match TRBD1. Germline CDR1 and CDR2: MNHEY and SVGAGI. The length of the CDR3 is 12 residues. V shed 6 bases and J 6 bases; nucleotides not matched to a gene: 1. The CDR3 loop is CASSGTGDGYTF. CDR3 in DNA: TGTGCCAGCAGCGGGACAGGGGATGGCTACACCTTC.